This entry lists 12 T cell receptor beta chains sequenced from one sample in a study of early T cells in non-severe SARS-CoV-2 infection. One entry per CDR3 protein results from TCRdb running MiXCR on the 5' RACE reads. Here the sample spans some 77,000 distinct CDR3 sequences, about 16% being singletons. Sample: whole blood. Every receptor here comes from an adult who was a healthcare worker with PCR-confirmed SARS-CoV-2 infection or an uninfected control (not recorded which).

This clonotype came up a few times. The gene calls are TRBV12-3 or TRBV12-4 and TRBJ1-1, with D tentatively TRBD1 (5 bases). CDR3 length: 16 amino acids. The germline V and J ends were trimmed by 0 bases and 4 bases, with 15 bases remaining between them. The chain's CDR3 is CASSLAEEVRGTEAFF. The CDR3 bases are TGTGCCAGCAGTTTAGCAGAAGAGGTGAGGGGCACTGAAGCTTTCTTT.

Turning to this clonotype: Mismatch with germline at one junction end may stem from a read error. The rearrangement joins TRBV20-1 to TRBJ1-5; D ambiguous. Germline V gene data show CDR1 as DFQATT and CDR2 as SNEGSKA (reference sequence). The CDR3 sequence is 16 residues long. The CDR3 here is CSARDSGRFSHQPQHF. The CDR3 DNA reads TGCAGTGCTAGAGATTCAGGCAGATTTAGCCATCAGCCCCAGCATTTT.

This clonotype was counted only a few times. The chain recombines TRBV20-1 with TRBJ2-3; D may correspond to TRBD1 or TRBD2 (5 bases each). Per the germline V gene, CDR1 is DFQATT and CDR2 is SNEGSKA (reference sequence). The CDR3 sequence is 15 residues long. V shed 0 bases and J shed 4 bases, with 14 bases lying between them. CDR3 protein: CSARDNRRKADTQYF. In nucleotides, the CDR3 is TGCAGTGCTAGAGATAACAGGAGGAAGGCAGATACGCAGTATTTT.

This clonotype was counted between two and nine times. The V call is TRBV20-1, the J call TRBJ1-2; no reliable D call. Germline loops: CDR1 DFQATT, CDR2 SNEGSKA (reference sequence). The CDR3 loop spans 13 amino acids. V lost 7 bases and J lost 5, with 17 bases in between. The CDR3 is CSVKDAGLYGYTF. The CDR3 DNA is TGCAGTGTCAAGGACGCCGGACTATATGGCTACACCTTC.

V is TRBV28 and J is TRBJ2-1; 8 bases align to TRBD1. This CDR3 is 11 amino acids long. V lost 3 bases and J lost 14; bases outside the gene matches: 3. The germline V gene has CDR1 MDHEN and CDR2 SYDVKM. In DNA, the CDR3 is TGTGCCAGCAGTTTGACAGGGGAGGAGTTCTTC. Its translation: CASSLTGEEFF.

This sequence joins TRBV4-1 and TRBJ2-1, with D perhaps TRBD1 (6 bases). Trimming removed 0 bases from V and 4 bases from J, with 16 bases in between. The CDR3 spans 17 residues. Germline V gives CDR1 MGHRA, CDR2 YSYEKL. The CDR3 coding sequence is TGCGCCAGCAGCCAAGAGCCAGCAGGGGCAGGATACAATGAGCAGTTCTTC. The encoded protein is CASSQEPAGAGYNEQFF.

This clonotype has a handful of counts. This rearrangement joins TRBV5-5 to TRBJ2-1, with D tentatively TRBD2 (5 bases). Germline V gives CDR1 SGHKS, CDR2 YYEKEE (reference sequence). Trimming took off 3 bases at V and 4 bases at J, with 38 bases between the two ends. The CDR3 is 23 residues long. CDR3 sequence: CASSSARTWAGSPSAMSYNEQFF. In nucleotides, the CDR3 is TGTGCCAGCAGCTCCGCGAGAACGTGGGCGGGTTCCCCTTCAGCCATGAGTTACAATGAGCAGTTCTTC.

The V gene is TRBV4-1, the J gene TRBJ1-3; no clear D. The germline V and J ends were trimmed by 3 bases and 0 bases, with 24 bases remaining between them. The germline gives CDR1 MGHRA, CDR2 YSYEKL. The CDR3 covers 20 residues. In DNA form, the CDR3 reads TGCGCCAGCAGCCACGACGTGACAACCCCGCGAGTTAGCTCTGGAAACACCATATATTTT. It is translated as CASSHDVTTPRVSSGNTIYF.

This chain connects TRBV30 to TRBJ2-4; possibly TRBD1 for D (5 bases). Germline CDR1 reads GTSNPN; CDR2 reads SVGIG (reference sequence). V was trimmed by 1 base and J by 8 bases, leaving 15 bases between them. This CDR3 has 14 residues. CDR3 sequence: CAWSDQGLGYIQYF. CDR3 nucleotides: TGTGCCTGGAGTGACCAGGGATTAGGGTACATTCAGTACTTC.

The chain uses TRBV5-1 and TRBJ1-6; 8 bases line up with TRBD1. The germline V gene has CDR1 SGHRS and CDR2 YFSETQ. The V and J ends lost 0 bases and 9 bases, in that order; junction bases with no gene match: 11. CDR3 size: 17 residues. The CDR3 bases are TGCGCCAGCAGCTTGGCCAAAGGGCAGGGGGCAGTTTCACCCCTCCACTTT. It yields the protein CASSLAKGQGAVSPLHF.

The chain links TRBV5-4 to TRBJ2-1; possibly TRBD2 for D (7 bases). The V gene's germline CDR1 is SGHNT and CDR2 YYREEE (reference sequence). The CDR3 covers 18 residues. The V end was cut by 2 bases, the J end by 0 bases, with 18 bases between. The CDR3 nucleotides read TGTGCCAGCAGCTTAGGCGGGAGTACAGGGAGCTCCTACAATGAGCAGTTCTTC. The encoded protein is CASSLGGSTGSSYNEQFF.

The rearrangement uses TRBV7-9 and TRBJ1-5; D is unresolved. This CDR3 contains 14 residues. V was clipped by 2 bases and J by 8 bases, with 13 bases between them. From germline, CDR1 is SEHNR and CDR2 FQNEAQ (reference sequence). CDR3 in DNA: TGTGCCAGCAGCTTACGGGGAGCCAACGAGCCCCAGCATTTT. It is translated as CASSLRGANEPQHF.